A selection of T cell receptor beta chains follows, all from one sample in a study of cytomegalovirus exposure and HLA in healthy donors. Some clones are missing from TCRdb's copy, which holds only in-frame ones; the method was immunoSEQ multiplex PCR. Listed are some 180,000 clones; 6.5% falls within the top ten. The specimen sequenced was PBMCs. These receptors were collected from a man aged 25-45 years in good health and CMV-seronegative. CDR3s include the opening cysteine and the closing phenylalanine or tryptophan. The D gene is left open where the match is weak.

d_gene	v_gene	j_gene	CDR3aa	CDR3nt
TRBD1	TRBV28	TRBJ1-5	CASGQGNQPQHF	TGTGCCAGCGGACAGGGCAATCAGCCCCAGCATTTT
TRBD1	TRBV10-3	TRBJ2-7	CAISAARDRASEQYF	TGTGCCATCAGTGCGGCTCGGGACAGGGCCTCCGAGCAGTACTTC
-	TRBV19	TRBJ1-2	CASSRTDYGYTF	TGTGCCAGTAGTAGGACTGATTATGGCTACACCTTC
-	TRBV29-1	TRBJ2-7	CSVKARSSYEQYF	TGCAGCGTTAAGGCCCGGAGCTCCTACGAGCAGTACTTC
TRBD1	TRBV12-5	TRBJ1-2	CASGLDPRQGEVRYGYTF	TGTGCTAGTGGTTTGGACCCCCGACAGGGAGAGGTTCGGTATGGCTACACCTTC
-	TRBV4-2	TRBJ1-2	CASSQDWQGLVYGYTF	TGTGCCAGCAGCCAAGATTGGCAGGGGTTAGTCTATGGCTACACCTTC
-	TRBV2	TRBJ1-1	CASLVMGRLNTEAFF	TGTGCCAGCCTGGTCATGGGGCGCTTGAACACTGAAGCTTTCTTT
-	TRBV28	TRBJ1-4	CASKGGATNEKLFF	TGTGCCAGCAAAGGGGGGGCAACTAATGAAAAACTGTTTTTT
TRBD1	TRBV7-8	TRBJ1-4	CASSTGQFATNEKLFF	TGTGCCAGCAGCACGGGACAGTTCGCAACTAATGAAAAACTGTTTTTT
TRBD1	TRBV11-1	TRBJ2-1	CASSGRIGQGTYNEQFF	TGTGCCAGCAGCGGAAGGATCGGACAGGGTACCTACAATGAGCAGTTCTTC
TRBD1	TRBV19	TRBJ1-2	CASSISDSGGGYGYTF	TGTGCCAGTAGTATATCTGACTCAGGGGGCGGCTATGGCTACACCTTC
TRBD1	TRBV29-1	TRBJ1-3	CSVGGGQVNSGNTIYF	TGCAGCGTTGGGGGCGGACAGGTGAACTCTGGAAACACCATATATTTT
-	TRBV18	TRBJ1-2	CASSPQLDSVSYGYTF	TGTGCCAGCTCACCCCAGCTTGACAGTGTCAGCTATGGCTACACCTTC
TRBD1	TRBV6-6	TRBJ1-5	CASSYPVDRDQPQHF	TGTGCCAGCAGTTACCCAGTCGACAGGGATCAGCCCCAGCATTTT
-	TRBV2	TRBJ2-2	CASSAGVWWNTGELFF	TGTGCCAGCAGTGCGGGAGTTTGGTGGAACACCGGGGAGCTGTTTTTT
-	TRBV5-1	TRBJ1-1	CASSLQELVNTEAFF	TGCGCCAGCAGCCTCCAGGAACTTGTGAACACTGAAGCTTTCTTT
-	TRBV5-5	TRBJ1-5	CASSLRWGGESNQPQHF	TGTGCCAGCAGCTTGCGTTGGGGAGGAGAAAGCAATCAGCCCCAGCATTTT
-	TRBV10-2	TRBJ2-1	CASSEYSNEQFF	TGCGCCAGCAGTGAGTATTCAAATGAGCAGTTCTTC
-	TRBV11-3	TRBJ2-1	CASSKTGGAIDEQFF	TGTGCCAGCAGTAAGACAGGAGGCGCCATCGATGAGCAGTTCTTC
-	TRBV11-2	TRBJ2-7	CASSDPGLPYEQYF	TGTGCCAGCAGCGACCCGGGACTCCCCTACGAGCAGTACTTC
-	TRBV18	TRBJ1-1	CASSPPGQLEAFF	TGTGCCAGCTCACCTCCGGGACAACTCGAGGCTTTCTTT
TRBD1	TRBV28	TRBJ2-7	CATEPGQADEQYF	TGTGCCACCGAACCGGGACAGGCGGACGAGCAGTACTTC
TRBD2	TRBV5-1	TRBJ2-3	CASSLEAGEEDTQYF	TGCGCCAGCAGCTTGGAAGCGGGAGAAGAAGATACGCAGTATTTT
TRBD2	TRBV10-3	TRBJ2-3	CAITAGVADTQYF	TGTGCCATCACGGCGGGAGTGGCAGATACGCAGTATTTT
TRBD2	TRBV4-2	TRBJ2-1	CASSRAGESYNEQFF	TGTGCCAGCAGCCGAGCGGGGGAGTCCTACAATGAGCAGTTCTTC
-	TRBV19	TRBJ1-4	CASSSATMEGTEKLFF	TGTGCCAGTAGTAGTGCGACTATGGAGGGTACGGAAAAACTGTTTTTT
TRBD1	TRBV6-6	TRBJ1-5	CASSPGTGRQPQHF	TGTGCCAGCAGCCCGGGGACAGGGCGCCAGCCCCAGCATTTT
TRBD1	TRBV9	TRBJ2-1	CASSVGQGDNEQFF	TGTGCCAGCAGCGTAGGCCAGGGGGACAATGAGCAGTTCTTC
-	TRBV2	TRBJ1-2	CASSETRLINGYTF	TGTGCCAGCAGTGAAACCAGGTTGATTAATGGCTACACCTTC
TRBD1	TRBV7-2	TRBJ2-3	CASSFGPGQGTDTQYF	TGTGCCAGCAGCTTCGGACCGGGACAGGGCACAGATACGCAGTATTTT
-	TRBV19	TRBJ1-4	CASGDGGLNEKLFF	TGTGCCAGTGGAGACGGGGGGTTAAATGAAAAACTGTTTTTT
TRBD2	TRBV30	TRBJ2-3	CAWSVSGVDTQYF	TGTGCCTGGAGTGTTAGCGGGGTAGATACGCAGTATTTT
TRBD1	TRBV30	TRBJ1-2	CASGQGNYGYTF	TGTGCCTCAGGACAGGGGAACTATGGCTACACCTTC
TRBD1	TRBV2	TRBJ2-7	CASSKDRVDEQYF	TGTGCCAGCAGCAAGGACAGGGTCGACGAGCAGTACTTC
TRBD2	TRBV7-9	TRBJ2-3	CASSPHSRQLAETTDTQYF	TGTGCCAGCAGCCCACACAGCCGACAACTAGCGGAGACCACAGATACGCAGTATTTT
TRBD1	TRBV13	TRBJ2-5	CASRSGTVQETQYF	TGTGCCAGCAGATCAGGGACAGTCCAAGAGACCCAGTACTTC
-	TRBV6-6	TRBJ1-1	CASSYAGQYTEAFF	TGTGCCAGCAGTTACGCCGGACAGTACACTGAAGCTTTCTTT